Below, one TCR beta chain is given with its context. This entry belongs to a study of blood T cell repertoires in COVID-19. Across the whole study: The origin of the acute and convalescent COVID-19 samples was the United States, Italy and Spain. Sources were T cells, B-cell-depleted T cells, or PBMCs; the material itself was cDNA or gDNA.

Under the authors' procedure: For nucleated cells, counts were estimated from reference gene primer amplification. The repertoire was sequenced with immunoSEQ multiplex PCR; TCRdb's copy has only in-frame clones and lacks some. That table is the source of V, J and clone size, and D and trimming were worked out from the DNA. The table includes about 140,000 clones, about 90% detected once. Per the germline V gene, CDR1 is SGDLS and CDR2 is YYNGEE. There are 17 residues in the CDR3. Trimming left V 4 bases short and J 0 bases short, with 14 bases between. The chain has TRBV9 and TRBJ2-6; D is ambiguous. The sequence derives from a woman aged 55-70 years with acute or convalescent COVID-19. The specimen sequenced was peripheral blood. DNA for the CDR3: TGTGCCAGCAGCCCCTCCCCTATCTCCTCTGGGGCCAACGTCCTGACTTTC. This sequence encodes CASSPSPISSGANVLTF.